The source of this TCR beta chain is a study of blood T cell repertoires in COVID-19. As for the study in general: The samples span acute and convalescent COVID-19 from the United States, Italy and Spain.

Residents of around 24 US areas, aged 18 to 89 years, made up the participants. Participants had their cohort set by participant-reported clinical history. Assay: immunoSEQ multiplex PCR; the TCRdb copy retains only in-frame clones and omits some. The sample records about 160,000 clones, 70% to 90% being singletons. The CDR3 sequence is 17 residues long. The V gene's germline CDR1 is SGDLS and CDR2 YYNGEE. V gave up 2 bases and J gave up 4 bases; unmatched junction bases: 13. This TCR was sampled from a woman between 50 and 59 years old who had recovered from COVID-19. Specimen: PBMCs or T cells enriched from blood (not recorded which). This sequence joins TRBV9 and TRBJ1-2, with 8 bases that match TRBD1. Written as DNA, the CDR3 is TGTGCCAGCAGCGTTTATCCACAGACAGGGGCAGGCTATGGCTACACCTTC. Its translation: CASSVYPQTGAGYGYTF.